These T cell receptor beta chains were read from a single sample in a study of shared clonotypes between healthy human individuals. Sequencing was performed with immunoSEQ multiplex PCR; in TCRdb, only in-frame clones are kept and a portion is missing. The sample contains about 2.2 million clones, approximately 94% of which appear only once. Sequenced: naive CD8+ T cells from PBMCs. The source is a man between 18 and 35 years old in good health. Some clones in this sample may be carry-over from other donors' samples. Both conserved end residues are part of each CDR3. The order of the fields is J gene, V gene, D gene, clone size, CDR3 DNA, CDR3 protein. The D gene is left open where the match is weak. Rows may omit the clone size; those that give it use once, few, many or a size class.

J gene: TRBJ2-7
V gene: TRBV7-8
D gene: TRBD2
clone size: .
CDR3 DNA: TGTGCCAGCAGCTTGCGGATGGGAGGGCTTTCCTACGAGCAGTACTTC
CDR3 protein: CASSLRMGGLSYEQYF

J gene: TRBJ2-1
V gene: TRBV9
D gene: .
clone size: .
CDR3 DNA: TGTGCCAGCAGCGTAGGGGGCAAAAATGAGCAGTTCTTC
CDR3 protein: CASSVGGKNEQFF

J gene: TRBJ2-1
V gene: TRBV27
D gene: TRBD2
clone size: .
CDR3 DNA: TGTGCCAGCAGTGGAACCGAGCGGGGGAGCTCCTACAATGAGCAGTTCTTC
CDR3 protein: CASSGTERGSSYNEQFF

J gene: TRBJ1-3
V gene: TRBV6-5
D gene: TRBD1
clone size: .
CDR3 DNA: TGTGCCAGCAGCCTAGTACAGGGGTCTGGAAACACCATATATTTT
CDR3 protein: CASSLVQGSGNTIYF

J gene: TRBJ1-2
V gene: TRBV6-5
D gene: .
clone size: .
CDR3 DNA: TGTGCCAGCAGTTACTCGACGGGGGAGACTAACTATGGCTACACCTTC
CDR3 protein: CASSYSTGETNYGYTF

J gene: TRBJ2-1
V gene: TRBV27
D gene: .
clone size: .
CDR3 DNA: TGTGCCAGCAGTTATAACGCGGACAATGAGCAGTTCTTC
CDR3 protein: CASSYNADNEQFF

J gene: TRBJ1-6
V gene: TRBV5-1
D gene: TRBD1
clone size: .
CDR3 DNA: TGCGCCAGCAGCTTGACCACAGGGGAGGTAGCTAATTCACCCCTCCACTTT
CDR3 protein: CASSLTTGEVANSPLHF

J gene: TRBJ2-1
V gene: TRBV7-9
D gene: TRBD2
clone size: .
CDR3 DNA: TGTGCCAGCAGCCCGTTGGGGACTAGCGTCCATGAGCAGTTCTTC
CDR3 protein: CASSPLGTSVHEQFF

J gene: TRBJ2-3
V gene: TRBV7-9
D gene: .
clone size: .
CDR3 DNA: TGTGCCAGCAGCCAAGCCTTAGAAGTGAGCGGCCGCACAGATACGCAGTATTTT
CDR3 protein: CASSQALEVSGRTDTQYF

J gene: TRBJ2-2
V gene: TRBV6-1
D gene: TRBD2
clone size: .
CDR3 DNA: TGTGCCAGCAGTGGAACCGGGACTAGCGGAAACACCGGGGAGCTGTTTTTT
CDR3 protein: CASSGTGTSGNTGELFF

J gene: TRBJ1-1
V gene: TRBV6-5
D gene: .
clone size: .
CDR3 DNA: TGTGCCAGCGGACCAAGGGGAGCCACTGAAGCTTTCTTT
CDR3 protein: CASGPRGATEAFF

J gene: TRBJ1-4
V gene: TRBV7-2
D gene: .
clone size: once
CDR3 DNA: TGTGCCAGCAGCTTAGACTCAGGGTTCGGTGAAAAACTGTTTTTT
CDR3 protein: CASSLDSGFGEKLFF

J gene: TRBJ2-7
V gene: TRBV28
D gene: .
clone size: .
CDR3 DNA: TGTGCCAGCAGTTTTCAACAACCCTACGAGCAGTACTTC
CDR3 protein: CASSFQQPYEQYF

J gene: TRBJ1-5
V gene: TRBV28
D gene: .
clone size: .
CDR3 DNA: TGTGCCAGCAGGCCGGTAAGGGGAAATCAGCCCCAGCATTTT
CDR3 protein: CASRPVRGNQPQHF

J gene: TRBJ1-1
V gene: TRBV27
D gene: .
clone size: .
CDR3 DNA: TGTGCCAGCAGTTTCTTCCCGGGAACTGAAGCTTTCTTT
CDR3 protein: CASSFFPGTEAFF

J gene: TRBJ2-1
V gene: TRBV4-2
D gene: TRBD2
clone size: once
CDR3 DNA: TGTGCCAGCAGCCACACAGGACTAGCGGTAAATGAGCAGTTCTTC
CDR3 protein: CASSHTGLAVNEQFF

J gene: TRBJ1-3
V gene: TRBV11-2
D gene: .
clone size: .
CDR3 DNA: TGTGCCAGCAGTTACGTGGGCTCTGGAAACACCATATATTTT
CDR3 protein: CASSYVGSGNTIYF

J gene: TRBJ2-1
V gene: TRBV11-2
D gene: .
clone size: once
CDR3 DNA: TGTGCCAGTGAGGGTCGAACACGGATTGGAAATGAGCAGTTCTTC
CDR3 protein: CASEGRTRIGNEQFF

J gene: TRBJ2-6
V gene: TRBV7-7
D gene: .
clone size: .
CDR3 DNA: TGTGCCAGCAGCTTAGATAGTTCTGGGGCCAACGTCCTGACTTTC
CDR3 protein: CASSLDSSGANVLTF

J gene: TRBJ2-1
V gene: TRBV7-9
D gene: TRBD1
clone size: .
CDR3 DNA: TGTGCCAGCAGCTTAGCGACAGGGTGGAGCTCCTACAATGAGCAGTTCTTC
CDR3 protein: CASSLATGWSSYNEQFF

J gene: TRBJ1-2
V gene: TRBV6-6
D gene: .
clone size: .
CDR3 DNA: TGTGCCAGCATCCCCCAGGCTAACTATGGCTACACCTTC
CDR3 protein: CASIPQANYGYTF

J gene: TRBJ2-5
V gene: TRBV6-6
D gene: .
clone size: .
CDR3 DNA: TGTGCCAGCAGTTCGCCCTTCACCTTCGTAGAGACCCAGTACTTC
CDR3 protein: CASSSPFTFVETQYF

J gene: TRBJ1-1
V gene: TRBV13
D gene: TRBD1
clone size: .
CDR3 DNA: TGTGCCAGCAGCTCCTCCAGTCAGGGGGTGTTCTGGACTGAAGCTTTCTTT
CDR3 protein: CASSSSSQGVFWTEAFF

J gene: TRBJ2-1
V gene: TRBV6-6
D gene: .
clone size: .
CDR3 DNA: TGTGCCAGCAGTTACGGCGGACGATATGAAGGCAATGAGCAGTTCTTC
CDR3 protein: CASSYGGRYEGNEQFF

J gene: TRBJ1-1
V gene: TRBV28
D gene: .
clone size: .
CDR3 DNA: TGTGCCAGCAGTTTGCGCTTGAACACTGAAGCTTTCTTT
CDR3 protein: CASSLRLNTEAFF

J gene: TRBJ2-1
V gene: TRBV28
D gene: .
clone size: once
CDR3 DNA: TGTGCCAGCAGTTCATGGGGCCTGGGACTCTCCTACAATGAGCAGTTCTTC
CDR3 protein: CASSSWGLGLSYNEQFF

J gene: TRBJ2-1
V gene: TRBV28
D gene: TRBD2
clone size: once
CDR3 DNA: TGTGCCAGCAGGTTTCTAGCGGGAACATCTCACAATGAGCAGTTCTTC
CDR3 protein: CASRFLAGTSHNEQFF

J gene: TRBJ1-1
V gene: TRBV19
D gene: TRBD1
clone size: .
CDR3 DNA: TGTGCCAGTAGACTTGGGACAGGGGAGGGTACTGAAGCTTTCTTT
CDR3 protein: CASRLGTGEGTEAFF

J gene: TRBJ2-1
V gene: TRBV4-1
D gene: .
clone size: once
CDR3 DNA: TGCGCCAGCAGCCCCACCATCCTAGCTGATGAGCAGTTCTTC
CDR3 protein: CASSPTILADEQFF

J gene: TRBJ2-1
V gene: TRBV27
D gene: .
clone size: .
CDR3 DNA: TGTGCCAGCAGTTTCCGGGACTCTGGTGAGCAGTTCTTC
CDR3 protein: CASSFRDSGEQFF

J gene: TRBJ2-7
V gene: TRBV27
D gene: .
clone size: once
CDR3 DNA: TGTGCCAGCGCCGAAGGCAGGGCCTACGAGCAGTACTTC
CDR3 protein: CASAEGRAYEQYF

J gene: TRBJ2-7
V gene: TRBV19
D gene: .
clone size: .
CDR3 DNA: TGTGCCAGTAGTATCGTCGGTTCCTACGAGCAGTACTTC
CDR3 protein: CASSIVGSYEQYF

J gene: TRBJ2-7
V gene: TRBV27
D gene: TRBD1
clone size: .
CDR3 DNA: TGTGCCAGCAGTCCACCGGGACAGCTTTACGAGCAGTACTTC
CDR3 protein: CASSPPGQLYEQYF

J gene: TRBJ1-3
V gene: TRBV7-8
D gene: TRBD1
clone size: .
CDR3 DNA: TGTGCCAGCAGCTCCCCTCAGGGGACAGGGGGTGGAAACACCATATATTTT
CDR3 protein: CASSSPQGTGGGNTIYF

J gene: TRBJ2-3
V gene: TRBV7-9
D gene: .
clone size: .
CDR3 DNA: TGTGCCAGCAGCCAAGCCCCCCCTCCAGCGACGCAGTATTTT
CDR3 protein: CASSQAPPPATQYF

J gene: TRBJ2-5
V gene: TRBV28
D gene: .
clone size: once
CDR3 DNA: TGTGCCAGCAGTTTGATCCACTCTGGCAGGGATTCCGAGACTCCGTACTTC
CDR3 protein: CASSLIHSGRDSETPYF

J gene: TRBJ2-1
V gene: TRBV27
D gene: .
clone size: .
CDR3 DNA: TGTGCCAGCAGTTTAGTCGGGAACTCCTACAATGAGCAGTTCTTC
CDR3 protein: CASSLVGNSYNEQFF

J gene: TRBJ2-1
V gene: TRBV7-6
D gene: TRBD2
clone size: .
CDR3 DNA: TGTGCCAGCAGCTTGAGGGCTAGCGGAGTTTGGGGCTACAATGAGCAGTTCTTC
CDR3 protein: CASSLRASGVWGYNEQFF

J gene: TRBJ2-2
V gene: TRBV21-1
D gene: .
clone size: .
CDR3 DNA: TGTGCCAGCAGCAAGAGTCCGACTAGCGGAGAGTTCGCGAACACCGGGGAGCTGTTTTTT
CDR3 protein: CASSKSPTSGEFANTGELFF

J gene: TRBJ2-1
V gene: TRBV7-9
D gene: .
clone size: .
CDR3 DNA: TGTGCCAGCACCAAGGAGGGCGGGACGTACAATGAGCAGTTCTTC
CDR3 protein: CASTKEGGTYNEQFF

J gene: TRBJ2-2
V gene: TRBV9
D gene: .
clone size: .
CDR3 DNA: TGTGCCAGCAGCGTAGACCAAGGATGGGGGGAGCTGTTTTTT
CDR3 protein: CASSVDQGWGELFF

J gene: TRBJ1-1
V gene: TRBV7-2
D gene: TRBD1
clone size: .
CDR3 DNA: TGTGCCAGCAGCTTAGACCATCCCAGGGGGCTAGACACTGAAGCTTTCTTT
CDR3 protein: CASSLDHPRGLDTEAFF

J gene: TRBJ2-7
V gene: TRBV6-6
D gene: .
clone size: .
CDR3 DNA: TGTGCCAGCAGTGACCGGGACGGACTTTACGAGCAGTACTTC
CDR3 protein: CASSDRDGLYEQYF

J gene: TRBJ2-2
V gene: TRBV27
D gene: TRBD1
clone size: .
CDR3 DNA: TGTGCCAGCAGAGACAGGGGCACCGGGGAGCTGTTTTTT
CDR3 protein: CASRDRGTGELFF

J gene: TRBJ2-7
V gene: TRBV11-1
D gene: .
clone size: .
CDR3 DNA: TGTGCCAGCAGCTTAGATTTTGAGGGGCTGTTCCACGAGCAGTACTTC
CDR3 protein: CASSLDFEGLFHEQYF

J gene: TRBJ2-1
V gene: TRBV6-5
D gene: TRBD1
clone size: once
CDR3 DNA: TGTGCCAGCAGTTACTCGACAGGGGGCAATGAGCAGTTCTTC
CDR3 protein: CASSYSTGGNEQFF

J gene: TRBJ2-1
V gene: TRBV19
D gene: TRBD2
clone size: .
CDR3 DNA: TGTGCCAGTAGTATTTCAGCGGGAGGTTTTAATGAGCAGTTCTTC
CDR3 protein: CASSISAGGFNEQFF

J gene: TRBJ2-7
V gene: TRBV7-9
D gene: .
clone size: .
CDR3 DNA: TGTGCCAGCAGCTTAGCGGTACCGTCCTACGAGCAGTACTTC
CDR3 protein: CASSLAVPSYEQYF

J gene: TRBJ1-3
V gene: TRBV29-1
D gene: .
clone size: .
CDR3 DNA: TGCAGCGTTGTTCGGGATTCAAACACCATATATTTT
CDR3 protein: CSVVRDSNTIYF

J gene: TRBJ2-2
V gene: TRBV7-2
D gene: .
clone size: .
CDR3 DNA: TGTGCCAGCAGCTCTGGCGGGGAGCTGTTTTTT
CDR3 protein: CASSSGGELFF

J gene: TRBJ2-2
V gene: TRBV7-9
D gene: .
clone size: .
CDR3 DNA: TGTGCCAGTAAACAGGCAACCGGGGAGCTGTTTTTT
CDR3 protein: CASKQATGELFF

J gene: TRBJ2-5
V gene: TRBV5-8
D gene: .
clone size: .
CDR3 DNA: TGTGCCAGCAGCCGGCGGCGGACCCAAGAGACCCAGTACTTC
CDR3 protein: CASSRRRTQETQYF

J gene: TRBJ2-7
V gene: TRBV7-9
D gene: .
clone size: .
CDR3 DNA: TGTGCCAGCAGCCGCAGTGATGCAGGGATACGGTTTCTCGAGCAGTACTTC
CDR3 protein: CASSRSDAGIRFLEQYF

J gene: TRBJ1-2
V gene: TRBV27
D gene: TRBD1
clone size: .
CDR3 DNA: TGTGCCAGCAGCGACAGGGGGGAAGGCTACACCTTC
CDR3 protein: CASSDRGEGYTF

J gene: TRBJ2-2
V gene: TRBV9
D gene: .
clone size: .
CDR3 DNA: TGTGCCAGCAGCGTGGGGACCGAGAACACCGGGGAGCTGTTTTTT
CDR3 protein: CASSVGTENTGELFF

J gene: TRBJ2-7
V gene: TRBV4-3
D gene: .
clone size: .
CDR3 DNA: TGCGCCAGCAGCCAAGTCTCAGGGGGGTACGAGCAGTACTTC
CDR3 protein: CASSQVSGGYEQYF

J gene: TRBJ2-7
V gene: TRBV19
D gene: .
clone size: .
CDR3 DNA: TGTGCCAGTAGTGCCTTCTCCGGGAGTATCACCCTATACGAGCAGTACTTC
CDR3 protein: CASSAFSGSITLYEQYF

J gene: TRBJ2-1
V gene: TRBV29-1
D gene: .
clone size: .
CDR3 DNA: TGCAGCGTTGAAGGGCAAGGACGTCCGGTGGGCTCCTACAATGAGCAGTTCTTC
CDR3 protein: CSVEGQGRPVGSYNEQFF

J gene: TRBJ2-7
V gene: TRBV6-5
D gene: .
clone size: .
CDR3 DNA: TGTGCCAGCAGTTACGCGCCGGGACGATCCTACGAGCAGTACTTC
CDR3 protein: CASSYAPGRSYEQYF

J gene: TRBJ1-1
V gene: TRBV27
D gene: .
clone size: once
CDR3 DNA: TGTGCCAGCAGTCTGGACGGAGAAGAAGCTTTCTTT
CDR3 protein: CASSLDGEEAFF